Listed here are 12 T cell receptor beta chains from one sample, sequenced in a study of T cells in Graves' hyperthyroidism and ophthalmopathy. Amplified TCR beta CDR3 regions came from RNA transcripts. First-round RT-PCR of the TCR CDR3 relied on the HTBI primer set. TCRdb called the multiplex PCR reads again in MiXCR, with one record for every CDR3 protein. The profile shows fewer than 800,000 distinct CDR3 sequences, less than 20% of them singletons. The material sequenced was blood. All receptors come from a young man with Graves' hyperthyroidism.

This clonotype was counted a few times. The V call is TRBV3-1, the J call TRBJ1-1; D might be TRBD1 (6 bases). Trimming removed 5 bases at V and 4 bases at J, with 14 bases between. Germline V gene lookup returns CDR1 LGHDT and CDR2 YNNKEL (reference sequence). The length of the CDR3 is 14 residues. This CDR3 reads CASSDDRTFTEAFF. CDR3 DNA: TGTGCCAGCAGCGACGACAGGACTTTCACTGAAGCTTTCTTT. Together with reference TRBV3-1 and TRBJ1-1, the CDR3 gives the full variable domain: DTAVSQTPKYLVTQMGNDKSIKCEQNLGHDTMYWYKQDSKKFLKIMFSYNNKELIINETVPNRFSPKSPDKAHLNLHINSLELGDSAVYFCASSDDRTFTEAFFGQGTRLTVV.

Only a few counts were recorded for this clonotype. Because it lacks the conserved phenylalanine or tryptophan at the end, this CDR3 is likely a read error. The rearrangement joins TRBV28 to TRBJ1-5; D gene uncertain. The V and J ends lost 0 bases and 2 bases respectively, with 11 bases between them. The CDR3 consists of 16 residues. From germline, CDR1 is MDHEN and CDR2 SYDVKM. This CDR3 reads CASSLWLGFGNQPQHL. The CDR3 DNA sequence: TGTGCCAGCAGTTTATGGTTGGGGTTTGGCAATCAGCCCCAGCATCTT.

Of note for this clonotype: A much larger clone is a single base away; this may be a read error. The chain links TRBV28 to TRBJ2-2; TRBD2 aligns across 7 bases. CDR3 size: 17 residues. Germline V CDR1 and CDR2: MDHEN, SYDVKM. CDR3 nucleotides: TGTGCCAGCAGTTCCACCCCCCTCGGGAGGCCAACCGGGGAGATGTTTTTT. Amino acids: CASSSTPLGRPTGEMFF.

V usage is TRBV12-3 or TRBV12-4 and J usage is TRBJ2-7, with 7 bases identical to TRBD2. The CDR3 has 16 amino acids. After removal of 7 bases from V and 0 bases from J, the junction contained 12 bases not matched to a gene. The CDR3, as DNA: TGTGCCAGCACGGCGGCTAGCGGTTGGAGCTCCTACGAGCAGTACTTC. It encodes CASTAASGWSSYEQYF.

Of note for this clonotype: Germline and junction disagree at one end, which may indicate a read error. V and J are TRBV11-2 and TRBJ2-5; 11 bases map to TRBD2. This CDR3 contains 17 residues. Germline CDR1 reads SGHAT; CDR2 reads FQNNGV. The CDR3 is CASSQRLAGGYQETQYF. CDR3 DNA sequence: TGCGCCAGCAGCCAGCGTCTAGCGGGAGGTTACCAAGAGACCCAGTACTTC.

Here the CDR3 DNA reads TGCAGACCCAACGGCCTAACAAGAGCAGATACGCAGTATTTT. It codes for CRPNGLTRADTQYF. J is TRBJ2-3 and V is TRBV20-1, with D uncertain. CDR1 DFQATT and CDR2 SNEGSKA come from the germline V gene (reference sequence). CDR3 length: 14 amino acids.

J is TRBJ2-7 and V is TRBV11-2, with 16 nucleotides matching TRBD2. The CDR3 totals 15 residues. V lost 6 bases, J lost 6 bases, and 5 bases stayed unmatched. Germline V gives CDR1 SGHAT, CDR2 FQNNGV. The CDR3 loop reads CASRGTSGRASEQYF. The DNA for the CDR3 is TGTGCCAGCAGAGGGACTAGCGGGAGGGCCTCCGAGCAGTACTTC.

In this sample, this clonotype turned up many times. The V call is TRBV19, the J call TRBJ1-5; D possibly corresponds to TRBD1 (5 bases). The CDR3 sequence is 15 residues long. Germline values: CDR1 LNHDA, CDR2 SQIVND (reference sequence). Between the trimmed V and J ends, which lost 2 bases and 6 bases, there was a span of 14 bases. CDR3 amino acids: CASSISQGSFQPQHF. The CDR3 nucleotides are TGTGCCAGTAGTATATCGCAGGGCTCTTTTCAGCCCCAGCATTTT.

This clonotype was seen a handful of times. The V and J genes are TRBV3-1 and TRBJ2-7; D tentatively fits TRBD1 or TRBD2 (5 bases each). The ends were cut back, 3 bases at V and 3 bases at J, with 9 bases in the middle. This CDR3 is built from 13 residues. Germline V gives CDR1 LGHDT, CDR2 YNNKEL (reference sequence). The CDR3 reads CASSHEGIYEQYF. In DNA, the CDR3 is TGTGCCAGCAGCCACGAGGGGATCTACGAGCAGTACTTC.

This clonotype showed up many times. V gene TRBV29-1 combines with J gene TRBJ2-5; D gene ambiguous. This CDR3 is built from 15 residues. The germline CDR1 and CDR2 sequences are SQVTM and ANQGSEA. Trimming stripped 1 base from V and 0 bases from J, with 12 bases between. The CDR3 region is CSVEGVVQDQETQYF. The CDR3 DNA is TGCAGCGTTGAAGGGGTGGTGCAGGACCAAGAGACCCAGTACTTC.

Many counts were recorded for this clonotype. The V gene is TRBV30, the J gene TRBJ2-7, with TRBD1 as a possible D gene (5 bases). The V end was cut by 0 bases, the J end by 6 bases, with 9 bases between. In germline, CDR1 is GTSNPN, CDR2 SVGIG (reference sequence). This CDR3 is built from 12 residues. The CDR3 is CAWSVTRVEQYF. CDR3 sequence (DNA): TGTGCCTGGAGTGTAACCAGGGTCGAGCAGTACTTC.

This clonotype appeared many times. As DNA, the CDR3 is TGTGCCAGCAGAAGGACAGTCGCGAACACCGGGGAGCTGTTTTTT. It specifies CASRRTVANTGELFF. The rearrangement joins TRBV7-2 to TRBJ2-2; D possibly corresponds to TRBD1 (6 bases). CDR3 length equals 15 residues. Germline assignment: CDR1 SGHTA and CDR2 FQGNSA. V lost 6 bases and J lost 0, with 11 bases in between.